This paragraph covers one T cell receptor (beta chain) sequence. V lost 5 bases to trimming and J lost 6 bases, with 24 bases between them. Germline assignment: CDR1 LGHNA and CDR2 YSLEER. This CDR3 is built from 17 residues. These data come from a study of blood T cell repertoires in COVID-19. Study-wide background: Nucleic acid was either cDNA or gDNA, and it came from T cells, B-cell-depleted T cells, or PBMCs.

Repertoires were generated with immunoSEQ multiplex PCR, while TCRdb's copy carries only in-frame clones and drops some. Among 270,000 or so clones listed, approximately 86% were seen once. Sequencing used peripheral blood. The chain joins TRBV4-3 to TRBJ2-3; no reliable D call. The TCR sequence derives from a woman aged 18 to 35 with acute or convalescent COVID-19. DNA for the CDR3: TGCGCCAGCAGCTTCGGAAGTGGCAGAGGTTCTCCGGATACGCAGTATTTT. Its translation is CASSFGSGRGSPDTQYF.